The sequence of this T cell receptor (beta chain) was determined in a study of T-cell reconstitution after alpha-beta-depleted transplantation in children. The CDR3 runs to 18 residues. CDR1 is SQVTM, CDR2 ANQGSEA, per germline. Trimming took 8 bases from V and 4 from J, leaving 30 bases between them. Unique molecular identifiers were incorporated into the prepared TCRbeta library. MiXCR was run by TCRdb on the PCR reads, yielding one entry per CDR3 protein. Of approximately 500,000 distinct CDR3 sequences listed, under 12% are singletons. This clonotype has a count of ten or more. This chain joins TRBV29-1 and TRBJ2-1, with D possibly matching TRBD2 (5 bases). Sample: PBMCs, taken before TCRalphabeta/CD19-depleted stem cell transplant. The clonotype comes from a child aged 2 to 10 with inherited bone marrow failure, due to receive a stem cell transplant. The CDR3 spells CSITDIYVRAGGYNEQFF. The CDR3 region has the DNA TGCAGCATTACCGATATATACGTGAGGGCCGGTGGTTACAATGAGCAGTTCTTC.